The rows below give T cell receptor beta chains drawn from one sample of a study of blood T cell repertoires in COVID-19. Only in-frame clones appear in the TCRdb table, and some are missing; sequencing was by immunoSEQ multiplex PCR. The table lists fewer than 60,000 clones, roughly 83% of them singletons. Sequenced input: peripheral blood. The receptors here all came from a man aged 30 to 39 with COVID-19, enrolled during active disease. CDR3s include the opening cysteine and the closing phenylalanine or tryptophan. Each record gives: clone size, D gene, V gene, J gene, CDR3 protein. A D gene is named only where the DNA matches it firmly. Clone size is shown for a subset of rows, as once, few, many or a class of expanded clone.

>NA|NA|TRBV28|TRBJ1-5
CASSSRVQPQHF
>NA|TRBD2|TRBV4-1|TRBJ2-3
CASSQSGRATDTQYF
>NA|NA|TRBV27|TRBJ2-7
CASSYRRSYEQYF
>NA|NA|TRBV4-2|TRBJ1-3
CASSQEALGASGNTIYF
>few|TRBD1|TRBV29-1|TRBJ1-2
CSVEGGGENYGYTF
>NA|TRBD1|TRBV28|TRBJ1-5
CASRGQGIRSNQPQHF
>NA|NA|TRBV5-8|TRBJ2-2
CASSLGLNTGELFF
>NA|NA|TRBV30|TRBJ1-6
CAWRGPKRSSYNSPLHF
>NA|TRBD1|TRBV11-2|TRBJ2-1
CASSLGDSRNEQFF
>NA|TRBD2|TRBV7-2|TRBJ2-1
CASRTGLAGGPVEQFF
>NA|TRBD1|TRBV18|TRBJ2-1
CASFGDRGQGALGEQFF
>NA|NA|TRBV30|TRBJ1-5
CAWSSTRFGTYSNQPQHF
>NA|NA|TRBV7-2|TRBJ2-7
CASSFRLGSYEQYF
>NA|NA|TRBV27|TRBJ1-5
CASRRATSGNQPQHF
>NA|NA|TRBV7-2|TRBJ2-3
CASTLGWVDTQYF
>few|TRBD2|TRBV4-2|TRBJ2-1
CASRLAGEGNEQFF
>NA|TRBD2|TRBV27|TRBJ2-7
CASSLSWAGGPYEQYF
>NA|NA|TRBV27|TRBJ2-1
CASSYLLRDYNEQFF
>NA|NA|TRBV12-2|TRBJ2-3
CASRLGLAGDTDTQYF
>NA|NA|TRBV7-9|TRBJ2-5
CASSLNGIQETQYF
>few|NA|TRBV11-2|TRBJ2-3
CASSWNKRSRGGTDTQYF
>NA|NA|TRBV28|TRBJ1-2
CASSPYRVGGYTF
>few|TRBD2|TRBV10-3|TRBJ2-7
CAIKSGSSYEQYF
>NA|NA|TRBV4-1|TRBJ1-4
CASSPRSTTNEKLFF
>NA|NA|TRBV30|TRBJ2-3
CAWNRAGLGGKEQYF
>NA|TRBD1|TRBV5-6|TRBJ1-5
CASSSDRVDQPQHF
>few|NA|TRBV11-2|TRBJ1-5
CASSEQGFSNQPQHF
>NA|NA|TRBV2|TRBJ2-4
CASNGGLAKNIQYF
>NA|NA|TRBV28|TRBJ1-5
CASSWGGNQPQHF
>NA|TRBD1|TRBV5-4|TRBJ2-5
CASSPDRRETQYF
>NA|TRBD1|TRBV15|TRBJ2-5
CATSRGDRGRRETQYF
>NA|NA|TRBV5-1|TRBJ1-1
CATRNRDRTEAFF
>once|NA|TRBV10-3|TRBJ2-5
CAIGPRLQETQYF
>NA|NA|TRBV7-2|TRBJ2-7
CASSLLVREQYF
>NA|NA|TRBV3-1/TRBV3-2|TRBJ2-5
CASSQVGGRGGGTQYF
>NA|TRBD2|TRBV27|TRBJ2-1
CASSLTSGVGGEQFF
>NA|NA|TRBV7-2|TRBJ2-4
CASSLVGHLAKNIQYF
>NA|TRBD2|TRBV6-5|TRBJ2-7
CASSWTSGSSYEQYF
>NA|TRBD1|TRBV19|TRBJ1-5
CASSTDRAYSNQPQHF
>NA|TRBD1|TRBV6-5|TRBJ2-5
CASSPGQATRETQYF
>NA|NA|TRBV14|TRBJ1-2
CASSQVNGGYTF
>NA|TRBD2|TRBV4-2|TRBJ2-2
CASSQDNGGDRELFF
>NA|NA|TRBV6-5|TRBJ1-2
CASSYSNPDTLGGYTF
>NA|TRBD1|TRBV18|TRBJ2-5
CASYKTGGLLETQYF
>NA|TRBD2|TRBV7-6|TRBJ2-2
CASSLIAGSNTGELFF
>NA|NA|TRBV9|TRBJ2-2
CASSQSPGLNTGELFF
>NA|TRBD2|TRBV11-2|TRBJ2-4
CASSSSRSSGSKYF
>NA|NA|TRBV19|TRBJ2-3
CASSRQGLDTQYF
>NA|NA|TRBV6-2/TRBV6-3|TRBJ2-7
CASSPGGTYEQYF
>NA|TRBD1|TRBV5-1|TRBJ2-3
CASSSDRGWDTQYF